This T cell receptor beta chain was documented in a study of blood T cell repertoires in COVID-19. J lost 5 bases, V lost 2 bases, and 0 bases had no gene match. CDR3 length: 15 residues. The germline CDR1 and CDR2 sequences are KGHSH and LQKENI. In the original processing: Cell counts per sample came from amplifying reference gene primers. Sequenced by immunoSEQ multiplex PCR; TCRdb stores in-frame clones only, minus some. Clone size and V and J calls were adopted from that table, with D and trimming inferred from the DNA. The sample carries some 220,000 clones, 65% to 90% recorded once. Seattle's cohort entered during active infection and was followed longitudinally. This clone was recorded once.

Sequencing was carried out using peripheral blood. V gene TRBV18 combines with J gene TRBJ1-6, with 10 bases matching TRBD1. This clonotype was sampled from a woman aged 70-85 years with COVID-19, enrolled during active disease. Written as DNA, the CDR3 is TGTGCCAGCTCACCAGGGACAGGGGATAATTCACCCCTCCACTTT. This gives the protein CASSPGTGDNSPLHF.